This entry describes one T cell receptor beta chain. The J segment lost 5 bases and the V segment lost 3 bases, leaving 11 bases of the junction unmatched. CDR1 KGHSH and CDR2 LQKENI come from the germline V gene. This CDR3 has 16 residues. Original methodology: Reference gene primers were amplified, and this amplification served to estimate nucleated cell counts. Assay used: immunoSEQ multiplex PCR; TCRdb lists only in-frame clones, some missing. V, J and clone size are those of that table, while D and trimming were read from the DNA. The sample includes roughly 57,000 clones, more than 80% of them seen just once. This entry is derived from a study of blood T cell repertoires in COVID-19. Overall study context: T cells, B-cell-depleted T cells, or PBMCs provided the cDNA or gDNA that served as material.

The TCR originated in an elderly man with acute or convalescent COVID-19. The chain is built from TRBV18 and TRBJ1-1; TRBD1 agrees at 8 bases. Sequencing was performed on peripheral blood. CDR3 in amino acids: CASSPFRSGGRTEAFF. Here the CDR3 DNA reads TGTGCCAGCTCACCGTTTCGTTCAGGGGGCAGGACTGAAGCTTTCTTT.